Below, 16 T cell receptor beta chains from the same sample are listed, as sequenced in a study of T cells in Graves' hyperthyroidism and ophthalmopathy. Template material for amplifying TCR beta CDR3 regions consisted of RNA transcripts. HTBI primers were the set used in a first-round RT-PCR of the TCR CDR3. TCRdb passed the multiplex PCR reads through MiXCR, listing each CDR3 protein once. This table holds 660,000 or so distinct CDR3 sequences, roughly 20% found once. The sequenced material came from blood. The receptors derive from a man aged 25-45 years with Graves' ophthalmopathy.

J is TRBJ1-2 and V is TRBV4-2; TRBD1 matches 12 bases. Germline trimming cut 1 base from V and 7 bases from J; bases unmatched to any gene: 4. The CDR3 consists of 15 residues. The germline V gene encodes CDR1 LGHNA and CDR2 YNFKEQ. The CDR3 spells CASSQAGTGGFGYTF. DNA of the CDR3: TGTGCCAGCAGCCAAGCTGGGACAGGGGGCTTTGGCTACACCTTC.

The chain links TRBV19 to TRBJ1-4; no reliable D call. The CDR3 spans 14 residues. Germline CDR1 and CDR2: LNHDA and SQIVND (reference sequence). Trimming shortened V by 9 bases and J by 1 base, and 12 bases separated the two germline ends. The CDR3 is CASGPTVTNEKLFF. The CDR3 DNA follows: TGTGCCAGCGGACCGACGGTAACTAATGAAAAACTGTTTTTT.

This clonotype appeared a few times. The chain links TRBV6-1 to TRBJ2-5; TRBD2 is a possible D gene (6 bases). This CDR3 comprises 17 residues. From germline, CDR1 is MNHNS and CDR2 SASEGT. V lost 5 bases and J lost 4, with 23 bases in between. The CDR3, as DNA: TGTGCCAGCAGTTTTATGGCCCGCGGGACCGACCTAGAGACCCAGTACTTC. Protein: CASSFMARGTDLETQYF.

This clonotype was observed many times. The genes are TRBV11-2 and TRBJ1-1; D gene ambiguous. This CDR3 comprises 14 residues. The germline V and J ends were trimmed by 4 bases and 4 bases, with 13 bases remaining between them. Germline CDR1 and CDR2: SGHAT and FQNNGV. DNA of the CDR3: TGTGCCAGCAGCTCCGTTGTAGGAGGCACTGAAGCTTTCTTT. It translates to CASSSVVGGTEAFF.

The V call is TRBV6-5, the J call TRBJ2-2; D is perhaps TRBD2 (5 bases). CDR3 length equals 16 residues. Trimming shortened V by 2 bases and J by 1 base, and 11 bases separated the two germline ends. The germline CDR1 and CDR2 sequences are MNHEY and SVGAGI. CDR3 in amino acids: CASSYPKSGNTGELFF. The CDR3 bases are TGTGCCAGCAGTTACCCAAAAAGCGGGAACACCGGGGAGCTGTTTTTT.

The rearrangement links TRBV6-2 or TRBV6-3 to TRBJ2-7, with 9 nucleotides matching TRBD1. The junction had 10 bases not matched to a gene; V was cut back by 6 bases and J by 7 bases. The germline V gene encodes CDR1 MNHEY and CDR2 SVGEGT. This CDR3 contains 14 residues. CDR3 in amino acids: CASSDLQGAGEQYF. CDR3 bases: TGTGCCAGCAGCGATCTACAGGGGGCGGGGGAGCAGTACTTC.

The chain is built from TRBV6-1 and TRBJ1-2; TRBD1 aligns across 7 bases. The germline CDR1 and CDR2 sequences are MNHNS and SASEGT. This CDR3 contains 14 residues. The V segment lost 6 bases and the J segment 4 bases; nucleotides outside the gene matches: 8. Here the CDR3 reads CASRDRVLTYGYTF. The CDR3 bases are TGTGCCAGCAGAGACAGGGTTTTGACCTATGGCTACACCTTC.

This clonotype was picked up many times. This chain uses TRBV5-6 with TRBJ2-5; 7 bases agree with TRBD1. The CDR3 spans 14 residues. V was pared by 1 base and J by 2 bases, with 2 bases of the junction left unmatched. Germline V gives CDR1 SGHDT, CDR2 YYEEEE. For the CDR3, the DNA is TGTGCCAGCAGCTTGCCAGGGGGTCAAGAGACCCAGTACTTC. Translated, it gives CASSLPGGQETQYF.

This clonotype has just a few counts. V is TRBV6-2 or TRBV6-3 and J is TRBJ2-3; D might be TRBD2 (6 bases). This CDR3 is built from 16 residues. In germline, CDR1 is MNHEY, CDR2 SVGEGT. V was shortened by 2 bases and J by 0 bases, with 12 bases between the two germline ends. CDR3 nucleotides: TGTGCCAGCAGTTACGTGGGGGGAACTAGCACAGATACGCAGTATTTT. Its protein product is CASSYVGGTSTDTQYF.

This clonotype was seen repeatedly, ten times or more. This chain joins TRBV20-1 and TRBJ1-5; D is perhaps TRBD1 (5 bases). The CDR3 sequence is 13 residues long. Germline CDR1 reads DFQATT; CDR2 reads SNEGSKA (reference sequence). V was trimmed by 3 bases and J by 4 bases, leaving 10 bases between them. The CDR3, as DNA: TGCAGTGCTAGGAGGGGAGGGAATCAGCCCCAGCATTTT. Translated: CSARRGGNQPQHF.

This clonotype showed up many times. The gene calls are TRBV20-1 and TRBJ1-1, with D possibly matching TRBD1 (6 bases). Germline lookup yields CDR1 DFQATT and CDR2 SNEGSKA (reference sequence). There are 13 residues in the CDR3. V lost 6 bases and J lost 1, with 12 bases in between. CDR3 DNA: TGCAGTGCCCCGGACAGCTGGAACACTGAAGCTTTCTTT. Its translation is CSAPDSWNTEAFF.

This clonotype was seen at least ten times. J is TRBJ2-3 and V is TRBV11-2; perhaps TRBD2 as D (5 bases). Germline CDR1 and CDR2: SGHAT and FQNNGV. This CDR3 spans 13 amino acids. The V gene lost 6 bases and the J gene lost 1 base, with 8 bases spanning the gap. The CDR3: CASRAERTDTQYF. Here the CDR3 DNA reads TGTGCCAGCAGAGCGGAGCGCACAGATACGCAGTATTTT.

There are many counts of this clonotype. This chain uses TRBV20-1 with TRBJ2-1; perhaps TRBD1 as D (7 bases). This CDR3 spans 13 amino acids. Trimming took off 5 bases at V and 8 bases at J, with 16 bases between the two ends. CDR1 and CDR2 from the germline V gene are DFQATT and SNEGSKA (reference sequence). CDR3 sequence: CSAALDREDEQFF. CDR3 nucleotides: TGCAGTGCTGCCCTTGACAGGGAGGATGAGCAGTTCTTC.

This chain joins TRBV10-2 and TRBJ2-2; 9 bases are a match to TRBD2. The CDR3 consists of 22 residues. The V gene's germline CDR1 is WSHSY and CDR2 SAAADI. With V trimmed by 8 bases and J by 3 bases, 28 bases remained unmatched. Written as DNA, the CDR3 is TGCGCCAGCCCGGAGGGGATGTTAGCTAGCGGGGCACCCTCCGATTACACCGGGGAGCTGTTTTTT. Amino acids: CASPEGMLASGAPSDYTGELFF.

In this sample, this clonotype turned up a few times. V usage is TRBV3-1 and J usage is TRBJ2-3; no clear D. Per germline, CDR1 LGHDT and CDR2 YNNKEL (reference sequence). The ends were cut back, 0 bases at V and 0 bases at J, with 10 bases in the middle. This CDR3 has 16 residues. The CDR3 spells CASSQDAAQSTDTQYF. The DNA for the CDR3 is TGTGCCAGCAGCCAAGACGCAGCACAAAGCACAGATACGCAGTATTTT.

This clonotype was found many times. V usage is TRBV6-1 and J usage is TRBJ2-7; 9 bases agree with TRBD1. This CDR3 region has 15 residues. The trim removed 5 bases at V and 6 bases at J, leaving 11 bases unmatched. The germline gives CDR1 MNHNS, CDR2 SASEGT. CDR3 sequence: CASSSSGTGISEQYF. The CDR3 DNA sequence: TGTGCCAGCAGTTCTTCCGGGACAGGGATTTCCGAGCAGTACTTC.